This T cell receptor (beta chain) was recovered during a study of T cell changes during pregnancy in multiple sclerosis. The CDR3 is 13 amino acids. Germline V gene lookup returns CDR1 WNHNN and CDR2 SYGVQD (reference sequence). Profiled with immunoSEQ multiplex PCR; TCRdb holds only in-frame clones, not every one. The sample records about 38,000 clones, 94% being singletons. Comments on this clone: Relative to the germline gene, one junction end is altered; a read error may explain this. In the same sample, other DNA sequences code for this CDR3.

The rearrangement links TRBV10-1 to TRBJ1-1; no clear D gene. This clonotype was obtained from a female donor with multiple sclerosis, enrolled in a pregnancy study. The starting material was CD4+ T cells from peripheral blood mononuclear cells, obtained in the second trimester of pregnancy. For the CDR3, the DNA is TGCGCCAGCAGTGGGGTAGGGAGAAGTGAAGCTTTTTTT. It encodes CASSGVGRSEAFF.